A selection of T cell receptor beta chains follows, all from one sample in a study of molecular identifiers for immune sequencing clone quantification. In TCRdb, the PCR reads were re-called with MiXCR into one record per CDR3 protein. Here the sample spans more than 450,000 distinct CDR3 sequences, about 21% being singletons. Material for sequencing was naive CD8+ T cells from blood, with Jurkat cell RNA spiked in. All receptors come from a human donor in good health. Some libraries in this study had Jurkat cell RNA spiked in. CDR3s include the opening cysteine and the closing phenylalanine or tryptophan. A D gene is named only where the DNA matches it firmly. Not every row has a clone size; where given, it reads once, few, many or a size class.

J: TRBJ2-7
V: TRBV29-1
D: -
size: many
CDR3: CSVLVGAYEQYF
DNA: TGCAGCGTTCTCGTTGGTGCCTACGAGCAGTACTTC

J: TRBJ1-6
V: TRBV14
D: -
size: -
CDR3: CASSPWGRGEYNSPLHF
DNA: TGTGCCAGCAGCCCCTGGGGCAGGGGCGAATATAATTCACCCCTCCACTTT

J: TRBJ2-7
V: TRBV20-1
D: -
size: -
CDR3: CSARGTVSSYEQYF
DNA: TGCAGTGCTAGAGGGACAGTTAGCTCCTACGAGCAGTACTTC

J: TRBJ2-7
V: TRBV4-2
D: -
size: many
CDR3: CASSQEGNEQYF
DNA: TGTGCCAGCAGCCAAGAAGGGAACGAGCAGTACTTC

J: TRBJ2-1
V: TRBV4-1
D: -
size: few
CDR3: CASSHRQDHNEQFF
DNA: TGCGCCAGCAGCCATAGACAGGATCACAATGAGCAGTTCTTC

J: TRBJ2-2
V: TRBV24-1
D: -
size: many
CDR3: CATSDSGVSGELFF
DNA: TGTGCCACCAGTGATTCTGGGGTCTCCGGGGAGCTGTTTTTT

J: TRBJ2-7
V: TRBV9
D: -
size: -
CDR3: CASSVGFSYEQYF
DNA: TGTGCCAGCAGCGTAGGGTTCTCCTACGAGCAGTACTTC

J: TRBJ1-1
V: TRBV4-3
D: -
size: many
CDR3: CASSQDNRVNGAFF
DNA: TGCGCCAGCAGCCAAGATAACAGGGTAAATGGAGCTTTCTTT

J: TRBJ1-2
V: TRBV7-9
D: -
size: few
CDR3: CASSSGPFSAF
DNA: TGTGCCAGCAGCTCGGGCCCGTTCTCCGCCTTC

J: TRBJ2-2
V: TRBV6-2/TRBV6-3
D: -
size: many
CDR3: CASSYYPAETGELFF
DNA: TGTGCCAGCAGTTACTACCCGGCAGAAACTGGGGAGCTGTTTTTT

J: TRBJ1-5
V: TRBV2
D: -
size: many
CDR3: CASSEDGAPYQPQHF
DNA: TGTGCCAGCAGTGAAGACGGGGCGCCCTATCAGCCCCAGCATTTT

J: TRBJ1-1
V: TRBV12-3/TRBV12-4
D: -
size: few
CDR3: CASIKWDTEAFF
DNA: TGTGCCAGCATAAAATGGGACACTGAAGCTTTCTTT

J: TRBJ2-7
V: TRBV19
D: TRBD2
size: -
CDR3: CASSIPLAATYEQYF
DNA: TGTGCCAGTAGTATCCCGCTAGCGGCTACCTACGAGCAGTACTTC

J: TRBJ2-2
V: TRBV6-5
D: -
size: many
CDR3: CASSNRAPGELFF
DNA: TGTGCCAGCAGTAATAGGGCCCCCGGGGAGCTGTTTTTT

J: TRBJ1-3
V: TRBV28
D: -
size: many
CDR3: CASSTGNTIYF
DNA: TGTGCCAGCAGTACTGGAAACACCATATATTTT

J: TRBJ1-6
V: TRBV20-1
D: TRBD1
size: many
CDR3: CSAGTGDYSPLHF
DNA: TGCAGTGCCGGGACAGGGGATTATTCACCCCTCCACTTT

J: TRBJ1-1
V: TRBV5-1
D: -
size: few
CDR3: CASRGVMSTEAFF
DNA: TGCGCCAGTCGGGGGGTTATGAGCACTGAAGCTTTCTTT

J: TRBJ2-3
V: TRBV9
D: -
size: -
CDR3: CASSVEPLGARTASTDTQYF
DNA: TGTGCCAGCAGTGTAGAACCCCTTGGAGCCAGGACTGCTAGCACAGATACGCAGTATTTT

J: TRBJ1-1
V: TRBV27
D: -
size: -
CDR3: CASNFGSFMNTEAFF
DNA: TGTGCCAGCAATTTTGGAAGTTTCATGAACACTGAAGCTTTCTTT

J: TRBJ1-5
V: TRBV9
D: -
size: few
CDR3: CASSVAESNQPQHF
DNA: TGTGCCAGCAGCGTCGCGGAAAGCAATCAGCCCCAGCATTTT

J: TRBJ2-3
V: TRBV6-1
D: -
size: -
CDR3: CASSEGPGGDPTDTQYF
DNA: TGTGCCAGCAGTGAAGGCCCGGGCGGGGACCCCACAGATACGCAGTATTTT

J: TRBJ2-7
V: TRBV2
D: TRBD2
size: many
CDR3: CASYGLAESYEQYF
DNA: TGTGCCAGCTACGGACTAGCGGAGTCCTACGAGCAGTACTTC

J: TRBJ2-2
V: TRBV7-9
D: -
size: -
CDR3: CTSSLDLGSNTGELFF
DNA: TGTACCAGCAGCTTAGACTTAGGCTCGAACACCGGGGAGCTGTTTTTT

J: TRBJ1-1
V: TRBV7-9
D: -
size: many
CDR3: CASSLIGREEAFF
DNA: TGTGCCAGCAGCTTAATCGGCCGGGAGGAAGCTTTCTTT

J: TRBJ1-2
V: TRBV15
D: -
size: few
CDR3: CATSRVSNYGYTF
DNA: TGTGCCACCAGCAGAGTCAGCAACTATGGCTACACCTTC

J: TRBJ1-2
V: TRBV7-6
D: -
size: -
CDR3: CASSSGGGDYGYTF
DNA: TGTGCCAGCAGCTCTGGGGGGGGCGACTATGGCTACACCTTC

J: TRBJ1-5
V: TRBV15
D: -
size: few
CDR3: CATSSAKFGQPQHF
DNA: TGTGCCACCAGCAGCGCCAAATTCGGTCAGCCCCAGCATTTT